Following are 8 T cell receptor beta chains from one sample sequenced in a study of identical twins. TCRdb re-called the 5' RACE reads through MiXCR, storing one row per CDR3 protein. The sample carries about 920,000 distinct CDR3 sequences, over 9% recorded once. The sample also formed part of further work on yellow fever vaccine responses in identical twins.

Sequencing was carried out using PBMCs. Receptor source: a woman between 18 and 29 years old in good health.

The rearrangement uses TRBV6-5 and TRBJ2-2, with D uncertain. The CDR3 covers 16 residues. Germline assignment: CDR1 MNHEY and CDR2 SVGAGI. The ends were cut back, 3 bases at V and 0 bases at J, with 11 bases in the middle. The CDR3 loop is CASSYGQPTNTGELFF. The CDR3 DNA is TGTGCCAGCAGTTATGGGCAGCCTACGAACACCGGGGAGCTGTTTTTT.

This chain links TRBV10-3 with TRBJ2-5; D is perhaps TRBD1 (6 bases). V lost 6 bases and J lost 5, with 13 bases in between. Per germline, CDR1 ENHRY and CDR2 SYGVKD. This CDR3 contains 13 residues. The CDR3 sequence is CAISRVGAETQYF. As DNA, the CDR3 is TGTGCCATCAGCCGCGTGGGGGCGGAGACCCAGTACTTC.

This clonotype was detected a few times. This chain's CDR3 is CASSRKGGSYNEQFF. The CDR3 coding sequence is TGTGCCAGCAGCCGCAAGGGGGGCAGTTACAATGAGCAGTTCTTC. V usage is TRBV7-9 and J usage is TRBJ2-1; D might be TRBD1 or TRBD2, each matching 6 bases. The CDR3 consists of 15 residues. Deletions cut 5 bases from V and 4 bases from J, with 15 bases between. The germline CDR1 and CDR2 sequences are SEHNR and FQNEAQ (reference sequence).

This clonotype was seen more than once but under ten times. The CDR3 protein is CASRHRQGTNEKLFF. CDR3 bases: TGTGCCAGCAGGCACCGACAGGGGACTAATGAAAAACTGTTTTTT. The V and J genes are TRBV5-5 and TRBJ1-4; 8 nucleotides agree with TRBD1. Germline lookup yields CDR1 SGHKS and CDR2 YYEKEE (reference sequence). V was clipped by 5 bases and J by 2 bases; unmatched bases: 5. The CDR3 consists of 15 residues.

The chain joins TRBV7-9 to TRBJ2-5; 10 bases are a match to TRBD2. The CDR3 runs to 16 residues. Germline V gene lookup returns CDR1 SEHNR and CDR2 FQNEAQ (reference sequence). Unmatched junction bases numbered 11, after V lost 5 bases and J lost 5 bases. The CDR3 bases are TGTGCCAGCAGCCGGACAATGAGCGGGGGGGCGGAGACCCAGTACTTC. This encodes CASSRTMSGGAETQYF.

This chain's CDR3 is CSARDLAREHYGYTF. CDR3 nucleotide sequence: TGCAGTGCTAGAGATCTGGCCAGGGAACACTATGGCTACACCTTC. This chain connects TRBV20-1 to TRBJ1-2, with a possible D match to TRBD1 (5 bases). CDR3 length: 15 residues. V was pared by 0 bases and J by 3 bases, with 14 bases between. Germline V gene lookup returns CDR1 DFQATT and CDR2 SNEGSKA (reference sequence).

V gene TRBV6-5 combines with J gene TRBJ2-5; TRBD1 might be the D (6 bases). V lost 0 bases and J lost 5, with 13 bases in between. CDR1 and CDR2 from the germline V gene are MNHEY and SVGAGI. The CDR3 has 15 residues. The CDR3 loop is CASSYSSRGLETQYF. The CDR3 DNA follows: TGTGCCAGCAGTTACTCGAGCAGGGGTTTGGAGACCCAGTACTTC.

This clonotype was seen only a few times. The V call is TRBV5-1, the J call TRBJ1-1; a weak D match, TRBD1 (5 bases). Trimming shortened V by 4 bases and J by 10 bases, and 20 bases separated the two germline ends. The germline V gene has CDR1 SGHRS and CDR2 YFSETQ. The CDR3 sequence is 14 residues long. In DNA, the CDR3 is TGCGCCAGCAGCCCGGTGGACACCTCGTCCGGAGCTTTCTTT. Protein: CASSPVDTSSGAFF.